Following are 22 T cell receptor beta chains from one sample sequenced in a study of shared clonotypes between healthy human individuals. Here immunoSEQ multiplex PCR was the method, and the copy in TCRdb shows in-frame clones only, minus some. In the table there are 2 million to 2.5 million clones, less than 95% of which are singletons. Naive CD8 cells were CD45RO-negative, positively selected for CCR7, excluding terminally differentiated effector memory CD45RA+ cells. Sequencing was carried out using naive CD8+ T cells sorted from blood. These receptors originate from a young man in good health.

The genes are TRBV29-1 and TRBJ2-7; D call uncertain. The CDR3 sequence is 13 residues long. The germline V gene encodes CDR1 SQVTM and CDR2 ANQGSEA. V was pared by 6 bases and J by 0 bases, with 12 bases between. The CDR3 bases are TGCAGCGTCCAATTGACGGACTCCTACGAGCAGTACTTC. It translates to CSVQLTDSYEQYF.

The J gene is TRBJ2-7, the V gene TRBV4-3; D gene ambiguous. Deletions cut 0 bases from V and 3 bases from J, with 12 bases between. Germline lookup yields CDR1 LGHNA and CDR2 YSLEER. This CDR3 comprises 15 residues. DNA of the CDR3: TGCGCCAGCAGCCAAGATCCTGGACCGGTCTACGAGCAGTACTTC. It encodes CASSQDPGPVYEQYF.

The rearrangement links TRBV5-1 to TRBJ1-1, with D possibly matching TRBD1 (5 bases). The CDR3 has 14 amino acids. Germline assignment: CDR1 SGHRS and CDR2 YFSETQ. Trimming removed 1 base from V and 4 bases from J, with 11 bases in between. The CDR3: CASSLRPGLTEAFF. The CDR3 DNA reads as TGCGCCAGCAGCTTGCGGCCAGGGCTCACTGAAGCTTTCTTT.

CDR3 coding DNA: TGTGCCAGCAGCTCGCTTAGTCTTGAGCAGTACTTC. Its translation: CASSSLSLEQYF. The chain combines TRBV5-6 with TRBJ2-7; D remains ambiguous. Germline values: CDR1 SGHDT, CDR2 YYEEEE. The CDR3 consists of 12 residues. V was shortened by 3 bases and J by 7 bases, with 11 bases between the two germline ends.

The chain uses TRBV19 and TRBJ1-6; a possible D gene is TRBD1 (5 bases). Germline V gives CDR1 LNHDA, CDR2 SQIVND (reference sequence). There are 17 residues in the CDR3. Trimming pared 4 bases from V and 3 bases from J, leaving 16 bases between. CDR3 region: CASSSGTIALYNSPLHF. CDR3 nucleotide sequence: TGTGCCAGTAGTAGCGGGACGATCGCTCTCTATAATTCACCCCTCCACTTT. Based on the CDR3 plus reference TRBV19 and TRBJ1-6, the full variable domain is DGGITQSPKYLFRKEGQNVTLSCEQNLNHDAMYWYRQDPGQGLRLIYYSQIVNDFQKGDIAEGYSVSREKKESFPLTVTSAQKNPTAFYLCASSSGTIALYNSPLHFGNGTRLTVT.

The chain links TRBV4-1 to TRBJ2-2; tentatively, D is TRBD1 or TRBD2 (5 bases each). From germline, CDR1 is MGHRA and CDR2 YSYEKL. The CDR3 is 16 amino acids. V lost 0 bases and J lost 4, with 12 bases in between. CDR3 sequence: CASSQEPGTRTGELFF. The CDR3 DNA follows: TGCGCCAGCAGCCAAGAGCCGGGGACGCGCACCGGGGAGCTGTTTTTT.

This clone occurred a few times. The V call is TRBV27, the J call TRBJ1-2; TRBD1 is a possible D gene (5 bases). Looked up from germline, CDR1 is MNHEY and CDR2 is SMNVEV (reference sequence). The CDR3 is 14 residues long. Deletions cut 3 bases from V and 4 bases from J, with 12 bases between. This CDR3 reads CASSFERGRYGYTF. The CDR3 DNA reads TGTGCCAGCAGTTTTGAGCGGGGACGCTATGGCTACACCTTC.

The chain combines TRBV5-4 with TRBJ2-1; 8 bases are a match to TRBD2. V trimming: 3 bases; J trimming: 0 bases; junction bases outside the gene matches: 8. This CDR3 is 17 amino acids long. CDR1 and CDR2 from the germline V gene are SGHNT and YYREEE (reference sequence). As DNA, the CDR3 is TGTGCCAGCAGCTCACCGGGACTAGTGACCTCCTACAATGAGCAGTTCTTC. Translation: CASSSPGLVTSYNEQFF.

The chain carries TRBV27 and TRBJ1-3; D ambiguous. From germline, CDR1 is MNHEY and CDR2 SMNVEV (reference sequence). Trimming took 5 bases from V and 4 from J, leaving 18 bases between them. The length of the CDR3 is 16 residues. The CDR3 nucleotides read TGTGCCAGCAGTCCGGGGTCGGCGGGAGCAGGAAACACCATATATTTT. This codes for CASSPGSAGAGNTIYF.

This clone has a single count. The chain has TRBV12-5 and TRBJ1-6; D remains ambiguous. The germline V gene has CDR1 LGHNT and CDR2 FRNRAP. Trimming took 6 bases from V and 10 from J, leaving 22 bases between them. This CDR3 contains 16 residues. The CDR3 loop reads CASGRDIPARGSPLHF. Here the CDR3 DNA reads TGTGCTAGTGGCCGTGACATCCCAGCTCGGGGATCACCCCTCCACTTT.

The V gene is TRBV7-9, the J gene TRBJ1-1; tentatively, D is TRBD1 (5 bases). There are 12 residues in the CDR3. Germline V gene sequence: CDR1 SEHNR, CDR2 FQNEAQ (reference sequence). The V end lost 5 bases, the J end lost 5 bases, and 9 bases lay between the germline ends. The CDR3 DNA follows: TGTGCCAGCAGCGGGGGGGTGACTGAAGCTTTCTTT. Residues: CASSGGVTEAFF.

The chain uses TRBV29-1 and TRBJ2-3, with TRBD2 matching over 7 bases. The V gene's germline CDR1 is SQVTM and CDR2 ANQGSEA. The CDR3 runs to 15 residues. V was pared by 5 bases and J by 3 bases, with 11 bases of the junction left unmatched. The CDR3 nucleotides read TGCAGCGTTCATCGGACTAGTCTAGGTACAGATACGCAGTATTTT. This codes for CSVHRTSLGTDTQYF.

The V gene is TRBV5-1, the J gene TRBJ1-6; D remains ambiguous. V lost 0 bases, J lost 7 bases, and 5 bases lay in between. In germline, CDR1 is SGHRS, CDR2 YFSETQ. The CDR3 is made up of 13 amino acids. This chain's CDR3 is CASSLDVNSPLHF. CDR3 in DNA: TGCGCCAGCAGCTTGGACGTAAATTCACCCCTCCACTTT.

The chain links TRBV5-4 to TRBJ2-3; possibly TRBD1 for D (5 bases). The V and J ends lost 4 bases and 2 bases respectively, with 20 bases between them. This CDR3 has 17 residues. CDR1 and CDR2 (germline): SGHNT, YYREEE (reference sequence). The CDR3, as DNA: TGTGCCAGCAGCCCGAGCACAGGTGACCCTTTCACAGATACGCAGTATTTT. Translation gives CASSPSTGDPFTDTQYF.

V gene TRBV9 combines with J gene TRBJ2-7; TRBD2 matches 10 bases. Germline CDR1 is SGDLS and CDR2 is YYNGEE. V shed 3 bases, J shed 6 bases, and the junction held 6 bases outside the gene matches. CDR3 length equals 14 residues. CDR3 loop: CASSASGRAFEQYF. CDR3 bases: TGTGCCAGCAGCGCGAGCGGGAGGGCATTCGAGCAGTACTTC. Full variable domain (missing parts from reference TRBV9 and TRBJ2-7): DSGVTQTPKHLITATGQRVTLRCSPRSGDLSVYWYQQSLDQGLQFLIQYYNGEERAKGNILERFSAQQFPDLHSELNLSSLELGDSALYFCASSASGRAFEQYFGPGTRLTVT.

This CDR3 is CASSHGQTNTEAFF. CDR3 in DNA: TGCGCCAGCAGCCACGGACAGACGAACACTGAAGCTTTCTTT. This chain links TRBV4-3 with TRBJ1-1; possible D gene TRBD1, 6 bases. V was shortened by 3 bases and J by 1 base, with 9 bases between the two germline ends. The CDR3 covers 14 residues. Germline V lookup: CDR1 LGHNA, CDR2 YSLEER.

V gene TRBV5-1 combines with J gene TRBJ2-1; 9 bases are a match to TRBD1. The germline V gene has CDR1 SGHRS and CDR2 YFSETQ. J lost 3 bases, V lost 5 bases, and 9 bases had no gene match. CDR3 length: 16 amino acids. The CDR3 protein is CASRQHDRGFYNEQFF. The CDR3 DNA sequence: TGCGCCAGCAGGCAACATGACAGGGGGTTCTACAATGAGCAGTTCTTC.

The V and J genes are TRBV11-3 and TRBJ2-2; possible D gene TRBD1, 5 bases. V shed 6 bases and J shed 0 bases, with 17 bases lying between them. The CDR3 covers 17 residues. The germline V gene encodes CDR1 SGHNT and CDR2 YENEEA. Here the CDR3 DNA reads TGTGCCAGCAGTTTATCCCTGGGGCCAGCGAACACCGGGGAGCTGTTTTTT. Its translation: CASSLSLGPANTGELFF.

The CDR3 reads CASSLGTSTFYGYTF. The CDR3 bases are TGTGCCAGCAGCTTGGGGACCAGTACCTTCTATGGCTACACCTTC. The chain carries TRBV5-5 and TRBJ1-2; D uncertain. The germline gives CDR1 SGHKS, CDR2 YYEKEE (reference sequence). The length of the CDR3 is 15 residues. The ends were cut back, 0 bases at V and 4 bases at J, with 13 bases in the middle.

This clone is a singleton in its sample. CDR3 protein: CASSLDDNNSPLHF. CDR3 coding DNA: TGTGCCAGCAGCTTAGATGACAATAATTCACCCCTCCACTTT. This chain uses TRBV11-2 with TRBJ1-6; no firm D call. The CDR3 sequence is 14 residues long. Per the germline V gene, CDR1 is SGHAT and CDR2 is FQNNGV. V was shortened by 0 bases and J by 5 bases, with 5 bases between the two germline ends.

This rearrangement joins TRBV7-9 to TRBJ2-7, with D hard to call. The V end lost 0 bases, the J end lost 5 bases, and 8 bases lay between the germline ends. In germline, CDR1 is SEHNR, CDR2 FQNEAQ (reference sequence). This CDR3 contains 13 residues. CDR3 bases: TGTGCCAGCAGCTTAGCGGAATCCCACGAGCAGTACTTC. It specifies CASSLAESHEQYF.

The chain's CDR3 is CASSPIDRDEAFF. CDR3 DNA sequence: TGTGCCAGCAGCCCGATAGACAGGGACGAAGCTTTCTTT. The V and J genes are TRBV7-9 and TRBJ1-1; 7 nucleotides align to TRBD1. Germline V lookup: CDR1 SEHNR, CDR2 FQNEAQ (reference sequence). The CDR3 contains 13 residues. V shed 5 bases and J 8 bases; nucleotides not matched to a gene: 8.